The TCR beta chain under discussion was sequenced for a study of cytomegalovirus exposure and HLA in healthy donors (dated by TCRdb to 2017 to 2019). In the study overall: According to an earlier analysis of a few hundred of the donors, about 190 million T cells yielded 117 million unique TCR beta sequences and more than 250 Gb of sequence data. Every repertoire in the discovery cohort had been generated on one and the same sequencing platform. Rather than drawing on any new phenotypic data, the later analysis identified candidate immune exposures from TCR beta sequences and the way those sequences occurred across donors. A later genetic analysis used genome-wide SNP genotypes for about 65% of the roughly 700 donors, treating that subset as a discovery cohort. The study used immunosequencing to profile the T cell repertoires of approximately 630 subjects and linked those repertoires to cytomegalovirus serostatus. About 280 gigabases of sequencing data and about 92 million unique TCR sequences made up an early release that covered some 640 HLA-typed donors. HLA typing included class I and class II loci at four-digit resolution. To study patterns of TCR occurrence, a later analysis re-analyzed previously published TCR beta repertoires from 700 or so donors and added high-resolution HLA genotyping. Four or five DR-DQ haplotypes were handled as single units for association and clustering because linkage in the cohort was strong. The aim of the study was to test whether cataloging public T cell receptors could identify signatures of past pathogen exposure. A separate validation cohort of over 95 different subjects was used in addition to the roughly 640-subject first cohort. Typing coverage differed by locus: A, B, C, DRB1 and DQB1 were typed in roughly 620-630 donors, DQA1 in about 500, DPA1 in over 600, and DPB1 in around 440. Alongside the repertoire data, information on donor age, sex, ethnicity and CMV serostatus was compiled. On average, roughly 250,000 unique TCR beta nucleotide sequences were sequenced per donor among about 400 genotyped donors of the cohort, with roughly 20% of those sequences being non-productive. An earlier analysis of about 600 of the donors used high-throughput TCR beta sequencing to judge whether each TCR beta V gene segment behaved as functional or pseudogenic. To predict cytomegalovirus infection status, the study brought together high-throughput TCR immunosequencing, statistical association of individual TCRs with disease status, and machine learning. The genetic ancestry cluster associated with self-reported Caucasian donors included 70% to 85% of the 300 to 400 genotyped donors. What the study reported, not specific to this receptor: According to the authors, the approach could potentially be generalized to other disease states and immunological phenotypes. A later genetic analysis reported fewer N-insertions in productive TCRs among donors in an Asian-associated ancestry cluster than the roughly 700-donor mean. CMV serostatus was the only immune exposure information available for the cohort. A further reported finding was that TCR beta sequences accurately predicted the HLA-A and HLA-B alleles for most subjects in the first cohort. Presence/absence analyses assumed roughly uniform sequencing depth across donors, an assumption that may not hold. This cohort had only TCR beta chains sequenced, and the lack of alpha or paired-chain data limited which features could be detected. In a later analysis, TCR association rates were found to vary across HLA loci, with the most associated TCRs seen for DRB1 alleles and the fewest for HLA-C alleles. Strong co-occurrence of HLA alleles, especially DR and DQ, made assigning TCR associations to individual alleles difficult. Three of the identified cytomegalovirus-associated TCR beta chains were confirmed in vitro to be specific for cytomegalovirus antigens. The earlier analysis of 587 of the donors excluded 15 to 20 rarely observed V segments, including chromosome 9 orphons, because counts were too low. Because HLA typing was unavailable for some donors at each locus, only the typed subset was used in association tests. The 87-base-pair reads could not distinguish some IMGT-functional V segments, including TRBV6-2 and TRBV6-3, so those segments were excluded. Most CMV-associated TCR beta chains appeared to be HLA-restricted in a later analysis, and the HLA associations seemed to be driven largely by CMV exposure. A later analysis associated around 16,000 TCR beta sequences with specific HLA alleles at a false discovery rate of 0.05. In a later analysis, HLA-associated TCR beta chains were found to be more clonally expanded and to have lower generation probabilities than equally common non-associated chains. While some public TCRs were present in many individuals, most TCR sequences turned up only very rarely across donors. The study gave a list of roughly 150 TCR beta chains associated with cytomegalovirus. In an earlier analysis of over 550 of the donors, most TCR beta V segments were observed in productive rearrangements about 87% or about 30% of the time, broadly matching IMGT annotations. Linkage disequilibrium might explain the correlated functional status among segregating V segments, but an unknown experimental factor could not be ruled out. A later genetic analysis associated a missense DCLRE1C variant with V-gene and J-gene trimming of TCR beta chains, and an independent cohort replicated the association. Cytomegalovirus status was reported to be diagnosed by the classifier with high specificity and sensitivity in both the original and validation cohorts. A cluster of highly shared sequence variants was judged likely to be a technical artifact of the sequencing pipeline. In a later analysis, several top co-occurrence clusters were reported to appear linked to parvovirus B19, influenza, CMV and Epstein-Barr virus.

The cohort was made up of 500 to 850 healthy bone marrow donors. Cohort members were all nominally healthy when sampled, although unrecorded immune exposures were likely present. The donor was CMV seronegative and belonged to the group of under 400 seronegative cohort members. A peripheral blood sample was collected from each donor, and TCR beta sequencing was performed on peripheral blood mononuclear cells. Genomic DNA extraction from the blood cell samples was performed with the Qiagen DNeasy Blood Extraction Kit. A note on this clone: There is no known antigen for this receptor.

The library was produced with the immunoSEQ multiplex PCR assay. The multiplex PCR relied on a mix of 60 forward primers for TCR Vbeta segments and 13 reverse primers for TCR Jbeta segments. The CDR3 region of rearranged TCR beta genes was amplified from genomic DNA with a multiplex PCR assay. Amplified TCR beta libraries were sequenced as 87-base-pair reads on the Illumina HiSeq System. The study's own analysis went as follows. A later analysis tallied approximately 87 million unique TCR beta chains across the 666 repertoires, and about 12 million of those chains were shared by two or more donors. A nearest-neighbor algorithm error-corrected the raw reads and collapsed the reads into unique sequences, merging closely related sequences to remove PCR and sequencing errors. CDR3 sequences were aligned to IMGT reference sequences to assign V, D and J gene segments. Each retained sequence needed at least a six-nucleotide match to both a V gene segment and a J gene segment. A rearrangement was called productive if the CDR3 had no stop codons and remained in frame with V and J, and every other rearrangement was called non-productive. Following IMGT convention, CDR3 was defined as the stretch from the second conserved V-encoded cysteine up to the conserved J-encoded phenylalanine. In an earlier analysis of 550 to 650 of the donors, sequences lacking an unambiguous match to a single V gene segment were excluded. In an earlier analysis of some 590 of the donors, a V segment was called functional when productive rearrangements were above 56.7%, and segregating when the standard deviation between donors exceeded 5%. To diagnose cytomegalovirus status from the catalog of TCR beta chain sequences, a statistical classification framework was built. V and J gene assignment, in a later analysis, came from comparing TCR nucleotide sequences with IMGT/GENE-DB human TR gene sequences. The TCRdist pipeline was used in a later analysis to assign CDR3 sequences and most-parsimonious VDJ recombination scenarios. In a later analysis, each TCR beta chain was defined by its CDR3 amino acid sequence together with its V-gene family, and reads without a unique V-gene family were excluded. In a later analysis, around 600 highly shared, low-generation-probability nucleotide sequences were removed to address suspected cross-contamination and a sequencing artifact. In a later analysis, a clonal expansion index for each public chain was calculated from normalized within-repertoire ranks of inferred template counts. In a later analysis, generation probabilities were computed with a VDJ recombination model fitted to out-of-frame rearrangements, and the resulting probabilities were checked against IGoR. In a later analysis, hypergeometric tests were used to score TCR-TCR, TCR-HLA and TCR-CMV co-occurrence, with a repertoire-size bias correction applied to TCR pairs. False discovery rates were estimated in a later analysis by permuting HLA or CMV assignments 20 times. In a later analysis, co-occurring TCRs were grouped with DBSCAN, and TCRdist sequence similarity was added when clustering was performed within HLA-allele-positive subsets. For co-occurrence clustering, repertoires with fewer than 30,000 or more than 120,000 public chains were excluded, along with a handful of repertoires with anomalous nucleotide sharing. TCRdb provides this immuneACCESS table in a form limited to in-frame rearrangements. Some clones are lacking; in checked studies, under half of them reflect an unresolved V gene, and why the rest are absent is not known. V, J and clone size were drawn from that table, and D and trimming were deduced from the DNA. This sample's listing comprises over 55,000 clones. Of the sample, less than 20% falls within the top ten clones.

The CDR3 runs 16 residues from the cysteine to the phenylalanine. Just the 48-base CDR3 DNA is kept, in frame starting at base 1. Ends trimmed: V by 2 bases, J by 0 bases; bases unmatched to a gene: 6. In the germline V gene, CDR1 corresponds to SGHDT and CDR2 to YYEEEE. The specimen sequenced was PBMCs. The TCR originated in a boy aged 5 to 17 in good health and CMV-seronegative. The sequence is built from TRBV5-6 and TRBJ2-3; 7 central nucleotides agree with TRBD1. The base sequence is TGTGCCAGCAGCTTACGGGGACAGCCTAGCACAGATACGCAGTATTTT. Its protein is CASSLRGQPSTDTQYF. Full variable domain (CDR3 extended with the reference TRBV5-6 and TRBJ2-3 proteins): DAGVTQSPTHLIKTRGQQVTLRCSPKSGHDTVSWYQQALGQGPQFIFQYYEEEERQRGNFPDRFSGHQFPNYSSELNVNALLLGDSALYLCASSLRGQPSTDTQYFGPGTRLTVL.